The 16 T cell receptor beta chains given below trace back to one sample, sequenced in a study of brain T cells in children with intractable seizures. Measured with immunoSEQ multiplex PCR; TCRdb has only the in-frame clones, and not every one. There are 78,000 or so clones in the sample; around nine tenths occur only once, and roughly 24% lies in the top ten. This material consisted of peripheral blood, taken at surgery. The receptors were gathered from a girl aged 2-15 years with Rasmussen encephalitis and intractable seizures.

Remarks on this clone: Other DNA sequences from this sample encode an identical CDR3 as well. This chain uses TRBV6-5 with TRBJ2-7; TRBD1 is a possible D gene (5 bases). V was clipped by 0 bases and J by 1 base, with 7 bases between them. Germline V gene lookup returns CDR1 MNHEY and CDR2 SVGAGI. The CDR3 spans 14 residues. The CDR3 is CASSYSRQSYEQYF. The CDR3, as DNA: TGTGCCAGCAGTTACTCGCGACAGTCCTACGAGCAGTACTTC.

This clone was recorded only once. V gene TRBV3-1 (or the pseudogene TRBV3-2) combines with J gene TRBJ2-5; 9 bases map to TRBD1. The CDR3 has 15 amino acids. Germline V gene lookup returns CDR1 LGHDT and CDR2 YNNKEL (reference sequence). Trimming at V came to 0 bases and at J to 5 bases, leaving 4 bases not matched to a gene. The CDR3 DNA follows: TGTGCCAGCAGCCAAGAGGACAGGGGTAGGGAGACCCAGTACTTC. Translating gives CASSQEDRGRETQYF.

This rearrangement joins TRBV6-1 to TRBJ1-3; D not resolved. The V gene lost 2 bases and the J gene lost 0 bases, with 8 bases spanning the gap. This CDR3 has 15 amino acids. Per the germline V gene, CDR1 is MNHNS and CDR2 is SASEGT. The CDR3 sequence is CASSEFRGSGNTIYF. The DNA for the CDR3 is TGTGCCAGCAGTGAATTCAGAGGCTCTGGAAACACCATATATTTT.

This clone appeared a single time. The V and J genes are TRBV10-2 and TRBJ2-3; D perhaps matches TRBD2 (5 bases). Germline V gene data show CDR1 as WSHSY and CDR2 as SAAADI. V was clipped by 3 bases and J by 4 bases, with 11 bases between them. This CDR3 has 14 amino acids. The CDR3 spells CASSDSGISDTQYF. The CDR3, as DNA: TGCGCCAGCAGTGACTCGGGAATTTCAGATACGCAGTATTTT.

This chain connects TRBV5-5 to TRBJ2-5; D tentatively reads TRBD1 or TRBD2 (5 bases each). V was pared by 4 bases and J by 3 bases, with 13 bases between. Germline assignment: CDR1 SGHKS and CDR2 YYEKEE (reference sequence). This CDR3 has 14 amino acids. CDR3 region: CASSLELGEETQYF. In DNA, the CDR3 is TGTGCCAGCAGCCTGGAGTTGGGGGAAGAGACCCAGTACTTC. The full variable domain, completed using reference TRBV5-5 and TRBJ2-5, is DAGVTQSPTHLIKTRGQQVTLRCSPISGHKSVSWYQQVLGQGPQFIFQYYEKEERGRGNFPDRFSARQFPNYSSELNVNALLLGDSALYLCASSLELGEETQYFGPGTRLLVL.

V is TRBV4-1 and J is TRBJ2-7, with D maybe TRBD1 (9 bases). The ends were cut back, 1 base at V and 3 bases at J, with 16 bases in the middle. This CDR3 has 16 amino acids. Germline V gene sequence: CDR1 MGHRA, CDR2 YSYEKL. CDR3 residues: CASSQAGGTGLYEQYF. CDR3 in DNA: TGCGCCAGCAGCCAAGCGGGGGGGACAGGGCTCTACGAGCAGTACTTC.

This clone was counted between two and nine times. The rearrangement joins TRBV18 to TRBJ1-1; the match to TRBD1 covers 7 bases. This CDR3 comprises 14 residues. The trim removed 2 bases at V and 5 bases at J, leaving 5 bases unmatched. Germline V gene lookup returns CDR1 KGHSH and CDR2 LQKENI. The CDR3 bases are TGTGCCAGCTCACCATTGTCAGGGGGGACTGAAGCTTTCTTT. Protein sequence: CASSPLSGGTEAFF.

The rearrangement links TRBV27 to TRBJ1-2; TRBD1 is a possible D gene (5 bases). V lost 6 bases to trimming and J lost 8 bases, with 19 bases between them. Per germline, CDR1 MNHEY and CDR2 SMNVEV (reference sequence). The CDR3 has 14 residues. The chain's CDR3 is CASRPGSLGKGYTF. The DNA for the CDR3 is TGTGCCAGCAGACCAGGGTCTCTGGGTAAAGGCTACACCTTC.

This clone was observed a single time. This rearrangement joins TRBV6-5 to TRBJ2-1; D may correspond to TRBD1 or TRBD2 (5 bases each). CDR1 and CDR2 from the germline V gene are MNHEY and SVGAGI. Trimming shortened V by 7 bases and J by 9 bases, and 10 bases separated the two germline ends. This CDR3 region has 11 residues. Here the CDR3 reads CASTGTGEQFF. Here the CDR3 DNA reads TGTGCCAGCACCGGGACGGGTGAGCAGTTCTTC.

This chain connects TRBV6-1 to TRBJ2-1; 7 bases fit TRBD1. The CDR3 runs to 13 residues. V dropped 3 bases and J dropped 11; count of bases not matched to a gene: 7. From germline, CDR1 is MNHNS and CDR2 SASEGT. In DNA form, the CDR3 reads TGTGCCAGCAGTGAGCTAGGACAGGCTCAGCAGTTCTTC. This gives the protein CASSELGQAQQFF.

The chain couples TRBV29-1 to TRBJ2-1; 11 nucleotides agree with TRBD2. Germline V CDR1 and CDR2: SQVTM, ANQGSEA. The length of the CDR3 is 18 residues. After removal of 0 bases from V and 10 bases from J, the junction contained 17 bases not matched to a gene. CDR3 protein: CSVEDRGLWASGGREQFF. The CDR3 DNA reads TGCAGCGTTGAAGATCGAGGTCTATGGGCTAGCGGGGGGAGGGAGCAGTTCTTC.

In nucleotides, the CDR3 is TGTGCCAGCAGAACAAGGGGTGGCTTGAGCTCTGGAAACACCATATATTTT. Protein sequence: CASRTRGGLSSGNTIYF. The rearrangement links TRBV28 to TRBJ1-3; D possibly corresponds to TRBD1 (5 bases). There are 17 residues in the CDR3. The ends were cut back, 6 bases at V and 0 bases at J, with 18 bases in the middle. Germline values: CDR1 MDHEN, CDR2 SYDVKM.

The chain recombines TRBV4-1 with TRBJ2-7; TRBD2 matches 11 bases. CDR1 MGHRA and CDR2 YSYEKL come from the germline V gene. The V and J ends lost 4 bases and 7 bases, in that order; junction bases with no gene match: 12. CDR3 length equals 16 residues. CDR3 bases: TGCGCCAGCAGCCTATCTCTAGCGGGAGGCTCCTGGGAGCAGTACTTC. This gives the protein CASSLSLAGGSWEQYF.

V gene TRBV9 combines with J gene TRBJ2-3, with D maybe TRBD2 (6 bases). The CDR3 covers 15 residues. Germline-derived CDR1 and CDR2 are SGDLS and YYNGEE. V lost 1 base and J 4 bases, leaving 13 bases between the germline ends. The CDR3 loop is CASSVSGGPSDTQYF. DNA of the CDR3: TGTGCCAGCAGCGTATCCGGGGGACCATCAGATACGCAGTATTTT.

The rearrangement joins TRBV4-1 to TRBJ1-3; D remains unclear. This CDR3 spans 12 amino acids. Trimming shortened V by 3 bases and J by 8 bases, and 8 bases separated the two germline ends. Germline lookup yields CDR1 MGHRA and CDR2 YSYEKL. For the CDR3, the DNA is TGCGCCAGCAGCCACGCGGTTGACACCATATATTTT. Its protein is CASSHAVDTIYF.

The rearrangement links TRBV3-1 (or the pseudogene TRBV3-2) to TRBJ1-5; tentatively, D is TRBD1 (6 bases). The CDR3 length is 17 residues. Germline V gene lookup returns CDR1 LGHDT and CDR2 YNNKEL (reference sequence). The germline V and J ends were trimmed by 0 bases and 2 bases, with 14 bases remaining between them. The DNA for the CDR3 is TGTGCCAGCAGCCAAGATAGCTTCAGGGGTGGCAATCAGCCCCAGCATTTT. Protein: CASSQDSFRGGNQPQHF.